Listed here are 22 T cell receptor beta chains from one sample, sequenced in a study of breast tumors, draining lymph nodes, adjacent tissues. TCRdb fed the multiplex PCR reads into MiXCR, producing one record per CDR3 protein. The table records approximately 89,000 distinct CDR3 sequences, approximately 31% of them present only once. Breast cancer patients provided tissue from their axillary draining lymph nodes. The sequencing input was axillary lymph node tissue. Receptors originate from a female donor with breast cancer. Some clones in this sample may be carry-over from other donors' samples.

This clonotype was observed at least ten times. This chain uses TRBV6-1 with TRBJ2-7; maybe TRBD2 (5 bases). The CDR3 contains 13 residues. V was trimmed by 0 bases and J by 6 bases, leaving 9 bases between them. Germline V lookup: CDR1 MNHNS, CDR2 SASEGT. The CDR3 DNA follows: TGTGCCAGCAGTGAAGCGGGAGACCCCGAGCAGTACTTC. Translation: CASSEAGDPEQYF.

This clonotype was counted only a few times. V and J are TRBV20-1 and TRBJ1-1; no reliable D call. V lost 6 bases, J lost 1 base, and 27 bases lay in between. Germline values: CDR1 DFQATT, CDR2 SNEGSKA (reference sequence). The CDR3 is 18 residues long. In DNA form, the CDR3 reads TGCAGTGCCTTAACCAACCGCCCCAATCACTACGGGAACACTGAAGCTTTCTTT. Residues: CSALTNRPNHYGNTEAFF.

V usage is TRBV25-1 and J usage is TRBJ2-7, with a tentative D call TRBD1 (6 bases). Germline V gene data show CDR1 as MGHDK and CDR2 as SYGVNS. The CDR3 sequence is 13 residues long. In DNA form, the CDR3 reads TGTGCTAGAGCAGGGGTTGCTAACTACGAGCAGTACTTC. It yields the protein CARAGVANYEQYF.

This clonotype showed up many times. The chain recombines TRBV20-1 with TRBJ1-2, with D possibly TRBD1 on 5 matching bases. The CDR3 extends over 14 amino acids. Germline V gene sequence: CDR1 DFQATT, CDR2 SNEGSKA (reference sequence). Trimming shortened V by 6 bases and J by 2 bases, and 16 bases separated the two germline ends. The CDR3: CSATPGGQNYGYTF. The CDR3 region has the DNA TGCAGTGCAACCCCCGGGGGTCAGAACTATGGCTACACCTTC.

This clonotype was recorded at least ten times. V is TRBV10-3 and J is TRBJ2-7; tentatively, D is TRBD1 (5 bases). Germline CDR1 reads ENHRY; CDR2 reads SYGVKD. Trimming pared 6 bases from V and 7 bases from J, leaving 13 bases between. There are 12 residues in the CDR3. The CDR3 DNA is TGTGCCATCAGCTTTACAGGTACGGAGCAGTACTTC. Its protein is CAISFTGTEQYF.

This clonotype has ten or more counts. V usage is TRBV20-1 and J usage is TRBJ1-2; 10 bases are shared with TRBD1. With 5 bases clipped from V and 8 bases from J, the junction kept 14 bases outside the gene matches. Germline V gives CDR1 DFQATT, CDR2 SNEGSKA (reference sequence). CDR3 length: 15 amino acids. The CDR3: CSAENTGTGADGYTF. CDR3 DNA: TGCAGTGCTGAAAATACCGGGACAGGGGCCGACGGCTACACCTTC.

This clonotype was recorded at least ten times. The V and J genes are TRBV5-6 and TRBJ2-6, with D hard to call. The CDR3 has 14 residues. Per germline, CDR1 SGHDT and CDR2 YYEEEE. Trimming took off 5 bases at V and 0 bases at J, with 6 bases between the two ends. The DNA for the CDR3 is TGTGCCAGCAGTTTCGACTCTGGGGCCAACGTCCTGACTTTC. Amino acids: CASSFDSGANVLTF.

This clonotype has a count of ten or more. The rearrangement joins TRBV6-4 to TRBJ2-3, with 15 bases lining up with TRBD2. This CDR3 has 15 amino acids. The V gene's germline CDR1 is MRHNA and CDR2 SNTAGT. The V gene end was trimmed by 5 bases and the J gene end by 6 bases; junction bases not matched to a gene: 3. DNA of the CDR3: TGTGCCAGCAGTCTGGGGACTAGCGGGGGGGATACGCAGTATTTT. Translating it yields CASSLGTSGGDTQYF.

This clonotype has ten or more counts. The chain links TRBV5-1 to TRBJ1-5, with unresolved D. The CDR3 loop spans 15 amino acids. Germline values: CDR1 SGHRS, CDR2 YFSETQ. V shed 2 bases and J shed 6 bases, with 15 bases lying between them. The CDR3 nucleotides read TGCGCCAGCAGCTTCAATCCGGGGATGGGTCAGCCCCAGCATTTT. Translation gives CASSFNPGMGQPQHF.

This clonotype has a handful of counts. A much larger clonotype is one base distant, so this may be a read error. The chain joins TRBV5-6 to TRBJ2-7; D is ambiguous. CDR1 and CDR2 (germline): SGHDT, YYEEEE. The CDR3 has 11 residues. CDR3 in amino acids: CASSNTYAQYF. In nucleotides, the CDR3 is TGTGCCAGCAGCAACACCTACGCGCAGTACTTC.

Ten or more counts support this clonotype. The V gene is TRBV6-5, the J gene TRBJ2-6, with 10 bases fitting TRBD2. Germline CDR1 and CDR2: MNHEY and SVGAGI. Germline trimming cut 0 bases from V and 0 bases from J; bases unmatched to any gene: 5. The CDR3 covers 19 residues. The CDR3 bases are TGTGCCAGCAGTTACTCCCAAGCGGGAGGGAGCTCTGGGGCCAACGTCCTGACTTTC. Translated, it gives CASSYSQAGGSSGANVLTF.

As DNA, the CDR3 is TGTGCCAGCAGCTGGGACGGGCGGGACACTGAAGCTTTCTTT. It specifies CASSWDGRDTEAFF. The rearrangement joins TRBV11-3 to TRBJ1-1; tentative D call: TRBD1 (5 bases). CDR3 length: 14 amino acids. V lost 4 bases, J lost 3 bases, and 12 bases lay in between. Per germline, CDR1 SGHNT and CDR2 YENEEA.

Worth noting for this clonotype: Given a much more abundant clone one base away, this may be a read error. CDR3 bases: TGTGCCAGCAGCCCGGCTGGGGACGGTGAAGCTTTCTTT. The encoded protein is CASSPAGDGEAFF. This chain connects TRBV7-3 to TRBJ1-1; possibly TRBD1 for D (5 bases). V was trimmed by 5 bases and J by 7 bases, leaving 14 bases between them. The CDR3 has 13 residues. Germline V gene data show CDR1 as SGHTA and CDR2 as FQGTGA.

This clonotype was detected many times. The chain combines TRBV6-5 with TRBJ1-5, with D hard to call. Per germline, CDR1 MNHEY and CDR2 SVGAGI. The length of the CDR3 is 14 residues. Trimming removed 0 bases at V and 7 bases at J, with 10 bases between. CDR3 in DNA: TGTGCCAGCAGTTACTCGGGGATAACACAGCCCCAGCATTTT. Protein product: CASSYSGITQPQHF.

This clonotype was observed at least ten times. Just one base apart from a much larger clone, this may be a read error. This chain uses TRBV20-1 with TRBJ2-1; the D call may be TRBD1 or TRBD2 (5 bases each). The CDR3 spans 16 residues. Trimming took off 2 bases at V and 2 bases at J, with 16 bases between the two ends. The V gene's germline CDR1 is DFQATT and CDR2 SNEGSKA (reference sequence). This chain's CDR3 is CSARNLGAEPYNEQFF. In nucleotides, the CDR3 is TGCAGTGCTAGAAATCTCGGGGCAGAACCCTACAATGAGCAGTTCTTC.

This clonotype was counted at least ten times. J is TRBJ2-7 and V is TRBV3-1; weak D call: TRBD1 (5 bases). Looked up from germline, CDR1 is LGHDT and CDR2 is YNNKEL (reference sequence). V was pared by 0 bases and J by 3 bases, with 12 bases between. There are 15 residues in the CDR3. The CDR3 sequence: CASSQDRQRDYEQYF. CDR3 DNA: TGTGCCAGCAGCCAAGACAGACAGCGAGACTACGAGCAGTACTTC.

Notes on this clonotype: This could be a read error, since a much larger clone is one nucleotide away. J is TRBJ2-7 and V is TRBV6-4; 7 positions agree with TRBD2. The germline CDR1 and CDR2 sequences are MRHNA and SNTAGT. This CDR3 has 17 residues. The V and J ends lost 11 bases and 5 bases, in that order; junction bases with no gene match: 24. In DNA, the CDR3 is TGTGCCGGCATTCTTGGGGACGTTTCGGCGGGAGAAAACGAGCAGTACTTC. Translation gives CAGILGDVSAGENEQYF.

This clonotype appeared once. V and J are TRBV7-9 and TRBJ1-6; D perhaps matches TRBD1 (5 bases). Trimming took off 4 bases at V and 13 bases at J, with 20 bases between the two ends. CDR1 is SEHNR and CDR2 is FQNEAQ in the germline V gene (reference sequence). The CDR3 covers 15 residues. The CDR3 spells CASSSGRGGYGPLHF. CDR3 nucleotides: TGTGCCAGCAGCTCGGGCCGGGGCGGGTATGGCCCCCTCCACTTT.

This clonotype was picked up many times. The chain links TRBV7-2 to TRBJ2-3; D may be TRBD2 (5 bases). Germline CDR1 and CDR2: SGHTA and FQGNSA. CDR3 length equals 17 residues. Trimming stripped 5 bases from V and 11 bases from J, with 29 bases between. As DNA, the CDR3 is TGTGCCAGCAGCCCACTCTGGTCCAGCGGCCAAGACAATGAGCAGTATTTT. Protein product: CASSPLWSSGQDNEQYF.

This clonotype was picked up many times. The V gene is TRBV20-1, the J gene TRBJ2-2, with 8 positions matching TRBD2. The trim removed 7 bases at V and 4 bases at J, leaving 11 bases unmatched. The CDR3 extends over 15 amino acids. Germline V gene sequence: CDR1 DFQATT, CDR2 SNEGSKA (reference sequence). The CDR3 region is CSVRREGHITGELFF. As DNA, the CDR3 is TGCAGTGTCAGACGGGAGGGCCATATCACCGGGGAGCTGTTTTTT.

As to this clonotype: This is likely a read error, given that the CDR3 carries no conserved phenylalanine or tryptophan at its end. V and J are TRBV6-4 and TRBJ1-1; 7 bases align to TRBD1. Germline V lookup: CDR1 MRHNA, CDR2 SNTAGT. There are 14 residues in the CDR3. With 5 bases clipped from V and 5 bases from J, the junction kept 8 bases outside the gene matches. The CDR3 protein is CASSIEAGGTEAFL. The DNA for the CDR3 is TGTGCCAGCAGTATCGAGGCAGGGGGGACTGAAGCTTTCCTT.

This clonotype has at least ten counts. The chain combines TRBV24-1 with TRBJ2-1; 11 nucleotides agree with TRBD1. This CDR3 has 17 residues. The V gene end was trimmed by 0 bases and the J gene end by 3 bases; junction bases not matched to a gene: 3. Germline lookup yields CDR1 KGHDR and CDR2 SFDVKD. This CDR3 is CATSDLGGTGGYNEQFF. The CDR3 DNA reads TGTGCCACCAGTGATTTGGGAGGGACAGGGGGCTACAATGAGCAGTTCTTC.